This TCR beta chain was profiled in a study of T-cell memory formation after mild COVID-19 (dated by TCRdb to 2020 to 2022). Concerning the study at large: TCR sequence clusters from the two donors were largely donor specific. The cohort was made up of two young adult volunteers, one female and one male, who were previously healthy. In a couple of donors, T-cell clones that expanded and contracted after mild COVID-19 were followed by sequencing TCRalpha and TCRbeta repertoires longitudinally. The investigation overall reported the following: Only a couple of mild cases were covered in the study, and larger cohorts including severe cases with pre-infection samples were considered necessary. SARS-CoV-2 specificity of the second-wave clones peaking on day 37 was not confirmed. Contracting CD4+ clones were found mainly in CM and EM memory subsets, while CD8+ clones were enriched in EMRA. Some responding clones were detected in pre-infection memory, suggesting pre-existing cross-reactive memory T cells joined the SARS-CoV-2 response. Clones contracting from day 15 to 85 had balanced CD4/CD8 phenotypes, while a second wave expanding from day 15 to 37 was biased towards CD4+.

This clonotype was seen a handful of times. Its binding antigen is unknown. Base quality data are lacking; no much larger clone is found one base away. CDR1 and CDR2 are drawn from the germline V gene (reference sequence): MNHNY, SVGAGI. From cysteine to phenylalanine, the CDR3 is 14 amino acids long. Left in the record is the CDR3 DNA by itself, 42 bases read in frame from the first base. V is cut by 2 bases and J by 7 bases, and the space between the germline ends is 11 bases. The sequencer listed for this sample is Illumina NovaSeq 6000. TCRalpha and TCRbeta cDNA libraries were built by 5'RACE with constant-segment primers, adding sample barcodes and unique molecular identifiers. Trizol reagent was used to extract RNA from every sample. Library amplification was performed in two PCR steps, and a second sample barcode and Illumina TruSeq adapters were introduced in the second step. Sequencing of the libraries was done on an Illumina NovaSeq, producing 2 x 150 bp paired-end reads. Under the source paper's analysis protocol: The reads were demultiplexed and collapsed into UMI-guided consensus sequences using migec v1.2.7. Using mixcr v2.1.11, UMI consensuses were aligned to TRA and TRB V and J templates and then assembled into clonotypes. Clonotypes were classified as expanded or contracted when called significant by both edgeR and NoisET, with noise models trained on biological replicates. For edgeR calls, the cutoffs were a false discovery rate-adjusted p below 0.01 and a log2 fold-change threshold of 1. PCA with hierarchical clustering of max-normalized trajectories of the 1000 most abundant clonotypes was used as exploratory dynamics analysis. Separately sequenced CD4+ and CD8+ repertoires were used to assign the CD4 or CD8 phenotype of responding clones. TCRdb applied fastp at Q25 and MiXCR to the public reads, then kept only in-frame beta chains. Every distinct CDR3 protein forms one entry, paired with its most common genes and DNA. TCRdb's processing, not the authors' own work, is the source of the V and J calls. This sample comprises approximately 260,000 distinct CDR3 sequences, 16% of them detected only once. In total, the top ten clones hold 3.5% of the sample.

Ficoll-Paque density gradient centrifugation was the method used to isolate PBMCs. Sequencing was performed on PBMCs or a T cell subset sorted from them (not recorded which). This sequence originates from a man aged 18 to 29 who had mild COVID-19 (a few samples of this study predate the infection). The sample titles of this study are shuffled in the database, so cell type and time point are left out; the donor was told from shared clones. Recombination joined TRBV6-6 with TRBJ2-2; perhaps TRBD1 is the D gene, with 7 bases matching. The nucleotide sequence is TGTGCCAGCAGTTACCGACAGGGAGGCGGGGAGCTGTTTTTT. This encodes CASSYRQGGGELFF.